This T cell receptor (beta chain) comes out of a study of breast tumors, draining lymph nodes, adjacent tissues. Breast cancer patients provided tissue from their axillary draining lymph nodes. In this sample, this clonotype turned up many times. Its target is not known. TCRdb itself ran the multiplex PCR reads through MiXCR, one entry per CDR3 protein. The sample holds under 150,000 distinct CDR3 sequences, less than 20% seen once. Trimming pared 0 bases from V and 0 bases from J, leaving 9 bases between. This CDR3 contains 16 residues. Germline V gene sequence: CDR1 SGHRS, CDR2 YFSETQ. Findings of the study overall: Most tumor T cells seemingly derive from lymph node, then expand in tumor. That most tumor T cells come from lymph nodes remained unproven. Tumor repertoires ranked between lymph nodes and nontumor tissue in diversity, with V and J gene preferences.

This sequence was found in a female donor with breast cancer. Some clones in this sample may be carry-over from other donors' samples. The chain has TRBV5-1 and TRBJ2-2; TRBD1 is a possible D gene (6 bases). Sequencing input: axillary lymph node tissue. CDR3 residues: CASSLGRQANTGELFF. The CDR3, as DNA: TGCGCCAGCAGCTTGGGGAGACAGGCGAACACCGGGGAGCTGTTTTTT.